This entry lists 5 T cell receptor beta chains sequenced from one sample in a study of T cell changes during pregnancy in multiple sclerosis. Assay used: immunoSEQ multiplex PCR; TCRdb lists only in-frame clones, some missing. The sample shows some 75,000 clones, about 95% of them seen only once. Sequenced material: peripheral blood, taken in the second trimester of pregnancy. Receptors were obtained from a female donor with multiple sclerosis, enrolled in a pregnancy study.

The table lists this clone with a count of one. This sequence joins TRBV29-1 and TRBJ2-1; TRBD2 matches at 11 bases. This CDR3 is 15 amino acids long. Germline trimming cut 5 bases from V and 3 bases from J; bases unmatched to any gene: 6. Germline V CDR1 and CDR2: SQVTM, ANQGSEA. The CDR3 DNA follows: TGCAGCGTTCAAGGGGGGACTAGCGGCTACAATGAGCAGTTCTTC. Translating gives CSVQGGTSGYNEQFF.

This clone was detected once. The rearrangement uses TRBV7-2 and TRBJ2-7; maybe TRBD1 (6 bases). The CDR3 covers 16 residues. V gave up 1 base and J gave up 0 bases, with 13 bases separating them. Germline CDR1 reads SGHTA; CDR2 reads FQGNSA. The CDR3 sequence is CASSLEGERRSYEQYF. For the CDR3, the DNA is TGTGCCAGCAGCTTAGAGGGGGAACGTCGCTCCTACGAGCAGTACTTC. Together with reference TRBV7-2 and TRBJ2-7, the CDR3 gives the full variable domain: GAGVSQSPSNKVTEKGKDVELRCDPISGHTALYWYRQSLGQGLEFLIYFQGNSAPDKSGLPSDRFSAERTGGSVSTLTIQRTQQEDSAVYLCASSLEGERRSYEQYFGPGTRLTVT.

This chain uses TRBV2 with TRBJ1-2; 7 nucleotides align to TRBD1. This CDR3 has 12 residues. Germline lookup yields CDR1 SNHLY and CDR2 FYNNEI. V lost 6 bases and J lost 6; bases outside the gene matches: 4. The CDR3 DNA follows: TGTGCCAGCAGCGGGACAGCCGATGGCTACACCTTC. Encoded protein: CASSGTADGYTF.

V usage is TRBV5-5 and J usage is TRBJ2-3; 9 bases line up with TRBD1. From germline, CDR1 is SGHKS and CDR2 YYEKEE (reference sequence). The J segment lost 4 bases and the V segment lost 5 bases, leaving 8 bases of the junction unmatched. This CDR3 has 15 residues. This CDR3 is CASRGTGRIADTQYF. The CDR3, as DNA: TGTGCCAGCAGGGGGACAGGGAGGATAGCAGATACGCAGTATTTT.

CDR3 nucleotides: TGTGCCAGCAGGGAGGACCCCAAAAACATTCAGTACTTC. It translates to CASREDPKNIQYF. V gene TRBV7-2 combines with J gene TRBJ2-4; TRBD2 is a possible D gene (5 bases). The CDR3 loop spans 13 amino acids. Germline CDR1 SGHTA, CDR2 FQGNSA. Trimming cost V 6 bases and J 2 bases, with 8 bases left between them.